The 17 T cell receptor beta chains in this list originate from one sample, sequenced in a study of cytomegalovirus exposure and HLA in healthy donors. This PCR relied on a set of 60 Vbeta primers and 13 Jbeta primers. Sequencing was performed with immunoSEQ multiplex PCR; in TCRdb, only in-frame clones are kept and a portion is missing. The table shows approximately 150,000 clones, with about four fifths occurring only once. The sample taken for sequencing was PBMCs. These receptors were collected from a male donor in good health and CMV-seronegative.

The chain carries TRBV6-6 and TRBJ2-5, with D perhaps TRBD1 (5 bases). With the DNA end fitting TRBJ2-7 better, the J assignment may be wrong. In germline, CDR1 is MNHNY, CDR2 SVGAGI (reference sequence). This CDR3 comprises 13 residues. CDR3 amino acids: CASSYSTEYEQYF. The CDR3 DNA is TGTGCCAGCAGTTACTCGACAGAGTACGAGCAGTACTTC.

The chain combines TRBV7-3 with TRBJ2-1, with D perhaps TRBD2 (5 bases). In germline, CDR1 is SGHTA, CDR2 FQGTGA. This CDR3 spans 15 amino acids. Trimming took 6 bases from V and 4 from J, leaving 16 bases between them. CDR3 region: CASSSTAAAYNEQFF. Written as DNA, the CDR3 is TGTGCCAGCAGTTCTACAGCGGCCGCATACAATGAGCAGTTCTTC. The full variable domain, its missing parts supplied by reference TRBV7-3 and TRBJ2-1, is GAGVSQTPSNKVTEKGKYVELRCDPISGHTALYWYRQSLGQGPEFLIYFQGTGAADDSGLPNDRFFAVRPEGSVSTLKIQRTERGDSAVYLCASSSTAAAYNEQFFGPGTRLTVL.

The J gene is TRBJ2-7, the V gene TRBV6-6; TRBD2 agrees at 8 bases. Losses at the gene ends were 2 bases for V and 7 bases for J; bases not matched to a gene: 10. Germline lookup yields CDR1 MNHNY and CDR2 SVGAGI (reference sequence). The CDR3 runs 15 residues. CDR3 DNA: TGTGCCAGCAGTTACGAACGAGCGGGAGCGGGGGAGCAGTACGTC. Translating it yields CASSYERAGAGEQYV.

The rearrangement joins TRBV4-1 to TRBJ2-3, with 9 bases identical to TRBD2. V lost 7 bases, J lost 5 bases, and 10 bases stayed unmatched. The CDR3 loop spans 15 amino acids. Germline CDR1 is MGHRA and CDR2 is YSYEKL. Written as DNA, the CDR3 is TGCGCCAGCACCCCGGGACTAGCAGTTCAAGATACGCAGTATTTT. Its translation is CASTPGLAVQDTQYF.

The V gene is TRBV29-1, the J gene TRBJ2-7; TRBD2 matches 9 bases. The J segment lost 4 bases and the V segment lost 5 bases, leaving 15 bases of the junction unmatched. The CDR3 is 16 amino acids. Germline-derived CDR1 and CDR2 are SQVTM and ANQGSEA. DNA for the CDR3: TGCAGCGTTTTACAAGCGACTAGCGGATCCATTTACGAGCAGTACTTC. This translates into CSVLQATSGSIYEQYF.

The chain employs TRBV15 and TRBJ2-1; possibly TRBD2 for D (6 bases). Germline V gene data show CDR1 as LNHNV and CDR2 as YYDKDF (reference sequence). The CDR3 has 16 residues. V was shortened by 1 base and J by 6 bases, with 16 bases between the two germline ends. CDR3 in DNA: TGTGCCACCAGCAGAGGGATGGGGGAGGATTCCAATGAGCAGTTCTTC. Protein product: CATSRGMGEDSNEQFF. Variable domain in full (rest from reference TRBV15 and TRBJ2-1): DAMVIQNPRYQVTQFGKPVTLSCSQTLNHNVMYWYQQKSSQAPKLLFHYYDKDFNNEADTPDNFQSRRPNTSFCFLDIRSPGLGDTAMYLCATSRGMGEDSNEQFFGPGTRLTVL.

As for this clone: The same CDR3 can be traced to other DNA sequences in this sample. The V call is TRBV29-1, the J call TRBJ1-3; no definite D call. CDR1 and CDR2 from the germline V gene are SQVTM and ANQGSEA. The ends were cut back, 6 bases at V and 1 base at J, with 7 bases in the middle. CDR3 size: 12 residues. CDR3: CSVRGSGNTIYF. CDR3 sequence (DNA): TGCAGCGTCAGAGGGTCTGGAAACACCATATATTTT.

J is TRBJ2-7 and V is TRBV6-1; 7 nucleotides align to TRBD2. Germline CDR1 reads MNHNS; CDR2 reads SASEGT. V was clipped by 11 bases and J by 2 bases; unmatched bases: 6. The CDR3 sequence is 12 residues long. In nucleotides, the CDR3 is TGTGCCTCGGGAGGTTCGACCTACGAGCAGTACTTC. Amino acids: CASGGSTYEQYF.

The J gene is TRBJ1-2, the V gene TRBV4-3, with 12 nucleotides matching TRBD1. V was clipped by 4 bases and J by 0 bases; unmatched bases: 15. CDR1 is LGHNA, CDR2 YSLEER, per germline. This CDR3 comprises 20 residues. The CDR3 reads CASSRAYSGTGGSANYGYTF. Written as DNA, the CDR3 is TGCGCCAGCAGCCGAGCTTATTCCGGGACAGGGGGCTCAGCTAACTATGGCTACACCTTC.

The CDR3 DNA sequence: TGTGCCAGCGGACAGGGTGAATTAGAGACCCAGTACTTC. This translates into CASGQGELETQYF. The chain recombines TRBV5-4 with TRBJ2-5, with TRBD1 matching over 8 bases. CDR3 length: 13 residues. CDR1 is SGHNT and CDR2 is YYREEE in the germline V gene (reference sequence). The ends lost 7 bases at V and 4 bases at J; junction bases unmatched: 6.

The chain is built from TRBV18 and TRBJ2-2, with 9 bases matching TRBD1. CDR3 length: 15 residues. Germline-derived CDR1 and CDR2 are KGHSH and LQKENI. J was trimmed by 3 bases and V by 3 bases; bases with no gene match: 2. CDR3 region: CASSPWTGDTGELFF. Here the CDR3 DNA reads TGTGCCAGCTCACCGTGGACAGGGGACACCGGGGAGCTGTTTTTT.

This rearrangement joins TRBV6-5 to TRBJ1-2; D remains ambiguous. The CDR3 consists of 13 residues. The germline gives CDR1 MNHEY, CDR2 SVGAGI. V lost 0 bases, J lost 6 bases, and 8 bases lay in between. The CDR3 coding sequence is TGTGCCAGCAGTTACTCGGCGGTTCATGGCTACACCTTC. Amino acid sequence: CASSYSAVHGYTF.

This clone was seen only a few times. The rearrangement joins TRBV6-5 to TRBJ1-1; possible D gene TRBD1, 6 bases. Germline V gene data show CDR1 as MNHEY and CDR2 as SVGAGI. Trimming left V 6 bases short and J 7 bases short, with 15 bases between. The length of the CDR3 is 13 residues. The CDR3 sequence is CASSLQGIGEAFF. The CDR3 DNA follows: TGTGCCAGCAGCCTTCAGGGGATTGGTGAAGCTTTCTTT.

This chain connects TRBV9 to TRBJ2-1, with 10 bases that match TRBD2. The ends lost 2 bases at V and 2 bases at J; junction bases unmatched: 4. Germline loops: CDR1 SGDLS, CDR2 YYNGEE. The CDR3 has 16 amino acids. CDR3: CASSVGTSETYNEQFF. CDR3 nucleotide sequence: TGTGCCAGCAGCGTCGGGACTAGCGAAACCTACAATGAGCAGTTCTTC.

The chain carries TRBV5-1 and TRBJ2-1; a possible D gene is TRBD2 (7 bases). CDR3 length: 19 amino acids. Deletions cut 0 bases from V and 0 bases from J, with 19 bases between. Per the germline V gene, CDR1 is SGHRS and CDR2 is YFSETQ. The CDR3 bases are TGCGCCAGCAGCTTGGCCCCCACCAGGGGCGGGAGCTCCTACAATGAGCAGTTCTTC. It is translated as CASSLAPTRGGSSYNEQFF.

This chain connects TRBV5-1 to TRBJ2-3; weak D call: TRBD2 (5 bases). V was shortened by 0 bases and J by 5 bases, with 13 bases between the two germline ends. The CDR3 sequence is 15 residues long. Germline V gene data show CDR1 as SGHRS and CDR2 as YFSETQ. In DNA, the CDR3 is TGCGCCAGCAGCTTGGAACGGACTCGGGGAGATACGCAGTATTTT. Translating gives CASSLERTRGDTQYF.

The chain couples TRBV30 to TRBJ2-2; TRBD2 is a possible D gene (5 bases). This CDR3 is built from 15 residues. Between the trimmed V and J ends, which lost 7 bases and 1 base, there was a span of 16 bases. Germline-derived CDR1 and CDR2 are GTSNPN and SVGIG (reference sequence). CDR3 nucleotides: TGTGCCTCCCTAGCAGAACGGGAGAACACCGGGGAGCTGTTTTTT. Translating it yields CASLAERENTGELFF. Using reference TRBV30 and TRBJ2-2 for the parts outside the CDR3, the full variable domain is SQTIHQWPATLVQPVGSPLSLECTVEGTSNPNLYWYRQAAGRGLQLLFYSVGIGQISSEVPQNLSASRPQDRQFILSSKKLLLSDSGFYLCASLAERENTGELFFGEGSRLTVL.